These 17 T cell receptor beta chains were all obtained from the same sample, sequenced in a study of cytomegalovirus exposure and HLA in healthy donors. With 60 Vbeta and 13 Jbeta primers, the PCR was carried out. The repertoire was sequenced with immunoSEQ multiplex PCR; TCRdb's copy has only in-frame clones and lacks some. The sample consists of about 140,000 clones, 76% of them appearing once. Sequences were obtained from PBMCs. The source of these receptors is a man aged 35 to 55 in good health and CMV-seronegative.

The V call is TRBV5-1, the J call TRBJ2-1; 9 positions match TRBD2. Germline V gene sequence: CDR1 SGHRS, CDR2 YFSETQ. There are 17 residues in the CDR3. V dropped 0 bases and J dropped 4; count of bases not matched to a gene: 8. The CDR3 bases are TGCGCCAGCAGCTTGGGACCAGCGGGAGGCAGTTACAATGAGCAGTTCTTC. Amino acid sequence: CASSLGPAGGSYNEQFF.

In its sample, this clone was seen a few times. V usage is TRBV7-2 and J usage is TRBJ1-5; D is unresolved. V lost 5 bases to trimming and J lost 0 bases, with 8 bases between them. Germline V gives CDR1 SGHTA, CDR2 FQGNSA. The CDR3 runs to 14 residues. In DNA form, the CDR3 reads TGTGCCAGCAGCCCCGGAGGTAGCAATCAGCCCCAGCATTTT. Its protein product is CASSPGGSNQPQHF.

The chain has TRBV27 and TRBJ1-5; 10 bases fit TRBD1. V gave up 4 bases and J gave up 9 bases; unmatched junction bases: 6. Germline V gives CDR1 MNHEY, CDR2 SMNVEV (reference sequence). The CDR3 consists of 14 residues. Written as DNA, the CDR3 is TGTGCCAGCAGTTCGGGACAGGGGATAGGGCCCCAGCATTTT. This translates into CASSSGQGIGPQHF.

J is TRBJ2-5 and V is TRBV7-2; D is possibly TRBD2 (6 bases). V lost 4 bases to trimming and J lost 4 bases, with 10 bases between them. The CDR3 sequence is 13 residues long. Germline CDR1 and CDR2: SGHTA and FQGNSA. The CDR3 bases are TGTGCCAGCAGCTCGGACTATATAGAGACCCAGTACTTC. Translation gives CASSSDYIETQYF.

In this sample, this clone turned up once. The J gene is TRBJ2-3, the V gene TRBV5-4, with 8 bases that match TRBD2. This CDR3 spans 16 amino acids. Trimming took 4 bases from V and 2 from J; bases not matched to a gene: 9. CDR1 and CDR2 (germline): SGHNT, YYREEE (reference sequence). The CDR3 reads CASSPGVLAVTDTQYF. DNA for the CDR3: TGTGCCAGCAGCCCGGGGGTACTAGCGGTCACAGATACGCAGTATTTT.

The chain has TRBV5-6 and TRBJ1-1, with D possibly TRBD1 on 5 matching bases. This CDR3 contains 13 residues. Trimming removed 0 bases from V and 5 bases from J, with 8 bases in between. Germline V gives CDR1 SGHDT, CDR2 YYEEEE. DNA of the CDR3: TGTGCCAGCAGCTTGGGACAGTGGACTGAAGCTTTCTTT. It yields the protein CASSLGQWTEAFF.

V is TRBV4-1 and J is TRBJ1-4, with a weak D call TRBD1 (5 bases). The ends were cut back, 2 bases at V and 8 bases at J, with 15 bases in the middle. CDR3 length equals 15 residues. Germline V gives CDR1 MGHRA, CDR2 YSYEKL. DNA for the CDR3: TGCGCCAGCAGCCAACGTCAGGGTTGGACAGAAAAACTGTTTTTT. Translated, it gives CASSQRQGWTEKLFF.

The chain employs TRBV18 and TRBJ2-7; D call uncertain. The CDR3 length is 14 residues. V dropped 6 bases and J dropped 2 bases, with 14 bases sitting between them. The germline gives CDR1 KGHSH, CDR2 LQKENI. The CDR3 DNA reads TGTGCCAGCTCTCCCAATTGGCAGACCTACGAGCAGTACTTC. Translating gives CASSPNWQTYEQYF.

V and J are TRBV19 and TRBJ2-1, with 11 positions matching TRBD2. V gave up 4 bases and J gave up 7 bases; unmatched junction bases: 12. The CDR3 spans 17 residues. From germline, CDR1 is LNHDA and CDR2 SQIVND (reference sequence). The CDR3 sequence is CASSTGTSGLGGNEQFF. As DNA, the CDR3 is TGTGCCAGTAGTACCGGGACTAGCGGACTGGGGGGAAATGAGCAGTTCTTC.

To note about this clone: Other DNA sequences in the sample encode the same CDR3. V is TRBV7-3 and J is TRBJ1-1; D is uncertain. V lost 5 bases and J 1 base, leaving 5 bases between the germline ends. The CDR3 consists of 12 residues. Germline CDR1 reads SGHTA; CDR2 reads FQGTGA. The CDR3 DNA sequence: TGTGCCAGCAGCGCAGGGAACACTGAAGCTTTCTTT. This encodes CASSAGNTEAFF.

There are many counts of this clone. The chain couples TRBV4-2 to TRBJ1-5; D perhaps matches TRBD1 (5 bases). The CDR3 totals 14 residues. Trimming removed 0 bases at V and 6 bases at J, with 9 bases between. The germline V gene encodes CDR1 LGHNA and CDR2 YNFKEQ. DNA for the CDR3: TGTGCCAGCAGCCAAGATGGGGGGAGTCAGCCCCAGCATTTT. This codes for CASSQDGGSQPQHF.

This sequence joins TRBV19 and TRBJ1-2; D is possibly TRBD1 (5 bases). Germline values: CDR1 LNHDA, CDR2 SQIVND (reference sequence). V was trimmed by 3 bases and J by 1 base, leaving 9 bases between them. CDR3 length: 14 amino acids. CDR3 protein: CASSMSRDNYGYTF. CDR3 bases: TGTGCCAGTAGTATGTCCAGGGATAACTATGGCTACACCTTC.

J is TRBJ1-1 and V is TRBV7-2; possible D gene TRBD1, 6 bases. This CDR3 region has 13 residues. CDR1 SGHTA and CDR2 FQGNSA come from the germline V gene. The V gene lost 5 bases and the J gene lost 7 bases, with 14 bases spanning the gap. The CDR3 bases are TGTGCCAGCAGCCCCTACAGGGATGGTGAAGCTTTCTTT. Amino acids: CASSPYRDGEAFF.

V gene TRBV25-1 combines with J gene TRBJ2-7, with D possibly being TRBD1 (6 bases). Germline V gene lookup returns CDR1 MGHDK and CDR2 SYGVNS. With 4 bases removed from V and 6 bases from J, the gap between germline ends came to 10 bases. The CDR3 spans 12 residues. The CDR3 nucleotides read TGTGCCAGCAGTGGGGACATCCGCGAGCAGTACTTC. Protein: CASSGDIREQYF.

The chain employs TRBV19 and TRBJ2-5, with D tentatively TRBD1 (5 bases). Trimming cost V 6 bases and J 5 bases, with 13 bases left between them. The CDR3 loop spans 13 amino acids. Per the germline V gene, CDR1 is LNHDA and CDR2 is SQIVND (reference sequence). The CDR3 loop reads CASSIQVRETQYF. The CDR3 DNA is TGTGCCAGTAGCATACAGGTTCGGGAGACCCAGTACTTC.

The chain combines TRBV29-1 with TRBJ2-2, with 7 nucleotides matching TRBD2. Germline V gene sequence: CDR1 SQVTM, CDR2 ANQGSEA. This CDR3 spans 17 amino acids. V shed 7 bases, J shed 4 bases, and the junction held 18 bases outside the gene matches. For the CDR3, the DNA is TGCAGCGGCAAGTCCACCGGCGCTAGCGGATTCACCGGGGAGCTGTTTTTT. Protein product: CSGKSTGASGFTGELFF.

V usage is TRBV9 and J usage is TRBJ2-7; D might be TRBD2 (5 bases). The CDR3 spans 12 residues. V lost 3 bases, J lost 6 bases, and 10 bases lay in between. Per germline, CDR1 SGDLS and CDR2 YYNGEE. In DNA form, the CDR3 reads TGTGCCAGCAGCGGGCCTAGCAGCGAGCAGTACTTC. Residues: CASSGPSSEQYF.